Below, one T cell receptor (beta chain) is given with its context. This clonotype was counted between two and nine times. Its antigen specificity is not known. No clone much larger than this one lies a single base away; base qualities are absent. The CDR3 numbers 16 residues from cysteine through phenylalanine. Only the CDR3 region is kept as DNA, spanning 48 bases read in frame from base 1. The V end gives up 0 bases and the J end 3 bases, leaving 7 bases in the junction not matched to a gene. The germline V gene (reference sequence) specifies DFQATT as CDR1 and SNEGSKA as CDR2. This sample is part of a study of T-cell reconstitution after alpha-beta-depleted transplantation in children (dated by TCRdb to 2016 to 2017). About the investigation overall: Using TCR repertoire profiling, the study quantitatively followed how T-cell immune reconstitution unfolded in children after TCRalphabeta/CD19-depleted allogeneic hematopoietic cell transplantation.

The library relied on PCR. The instrument given in TCRdb is Illumina HiSeq 2500. Molecular barcoding was employed in the preparation of TCR libraries, with unique molecular identifiers being used to normalize TCRbeta repertoire quantification. TCRdb applied fastp at Q25 and MiXCR to the public reads, then kept only in-frame beta chains. Records with the same CDR3 protein are collapsed into one entry carrying the most frequent genes and DNA. This sample is represented by approximately 300,000 distinct CDR3 sequences; just over 7.5% of them were singletons. The ten largest clones capture approximately 8.2% of the sample. Results and caveats for the whole study, not just this receptor: Hyperexpanded clone frequencies declined over subsequent months; after one year, T-cell counts and TCRbeta diversity were mostly attributed to newly produced T cells. The high TCRbeta diversity at day 60 in some patients was ascribed to recipient T cells and intrathymic progenitors that had survived conditioning. The apparently early recovery of alphabetaT-cell counts about two months after transplant reportedly depended on only several hundred rapidly expanded clones that came from non-depleted graft cells.

This sample's treatment or condition label indicates: allogeneic hematopoietic cell transplantation with graft depleted of TCRalphabeta T cells and CD19 B cells. Transplant recipients were children who received TCRalphabeta/CD19-depleted allogeneic hematopoietic cell grafts. The TCR sequence derives from a female patient under 10 years old who had a stem cell transplant for Fanconi anemia, so the T cells may come from the graft donor. The chain couples TRBV20-1 to TRBJ2-1, with TRBD2 identical over 8 junction bases. This sample comprised peripheral blood, obtained 360 days after TCRalphabeta/CD19-depleted stem cell transplant. The CDR3 is CSARDPRAGGYNEQFF. The DNA sequence reads TGCAGTGCTAGAGATCCCCGTGCGGGGGGCTACAATGAGCAGTTCTTC.